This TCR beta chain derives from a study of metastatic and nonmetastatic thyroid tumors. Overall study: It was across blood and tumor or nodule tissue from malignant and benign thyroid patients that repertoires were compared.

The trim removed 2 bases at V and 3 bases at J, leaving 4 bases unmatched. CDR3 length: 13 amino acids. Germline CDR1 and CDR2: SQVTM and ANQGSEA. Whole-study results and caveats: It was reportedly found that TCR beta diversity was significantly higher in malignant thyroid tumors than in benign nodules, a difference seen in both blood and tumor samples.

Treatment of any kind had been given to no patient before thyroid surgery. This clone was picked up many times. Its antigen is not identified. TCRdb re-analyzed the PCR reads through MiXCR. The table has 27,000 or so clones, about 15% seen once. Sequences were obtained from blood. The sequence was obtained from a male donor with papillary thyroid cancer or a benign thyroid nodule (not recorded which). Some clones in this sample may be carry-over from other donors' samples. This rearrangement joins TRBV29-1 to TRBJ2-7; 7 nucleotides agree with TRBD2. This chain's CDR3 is CSVEQGLSYEQYF. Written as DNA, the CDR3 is TGCAGCGTTGAACAGGGACTAAGCTACGAGCAGTACTTC.